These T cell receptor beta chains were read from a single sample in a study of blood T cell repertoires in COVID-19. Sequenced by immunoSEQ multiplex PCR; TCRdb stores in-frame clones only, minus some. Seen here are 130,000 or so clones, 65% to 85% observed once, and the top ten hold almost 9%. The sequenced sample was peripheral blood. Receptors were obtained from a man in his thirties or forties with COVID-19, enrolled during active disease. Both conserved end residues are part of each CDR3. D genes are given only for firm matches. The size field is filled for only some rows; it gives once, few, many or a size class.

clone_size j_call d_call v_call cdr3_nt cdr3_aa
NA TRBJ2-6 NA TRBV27 TGTGCCAGCAGTTTCTTAGGGGCTGGGGCCAACGTCCTGACTTTC CASSFLGAGANVLTF
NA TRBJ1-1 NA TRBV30 TGTGCCTCCTTTAACACTGAAGCTTTCTTT CASFNTEAFF
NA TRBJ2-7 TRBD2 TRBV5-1 TGCGCCAGCAGCTTGGGGACTAGTGAGCAGTACTTC CASSLGTSEQYF
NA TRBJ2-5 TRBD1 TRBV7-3 TGTGCCAGCAGCCGGGACAGGGCAGAGACCCAGTACTTC CASSRDRAETQYF
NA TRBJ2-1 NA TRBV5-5 TGTGCCAGCAGCTTCCACGGGAGTACCACCTATGAGCAGTTCTTC CASSFHGSTTYEQFF
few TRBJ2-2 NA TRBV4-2 TGTGCCAGCAGCCCCCCAGGACTAATGAACACCGGGGAGCTGTTTTTT CASSPPGLMNTGELFF
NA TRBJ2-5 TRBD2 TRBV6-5 TGTGCCAGCAGTACTAGCGGGCAAGAGACCCAGTACTTC CASSTSGQETQYF
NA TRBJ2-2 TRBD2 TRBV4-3 TGCGCCAGCAGCCTCCGAAGGTGGCTAGCGGGAGACACCGGGGAGCTGTTTTTT CASSLRRWLAGDTGELFF
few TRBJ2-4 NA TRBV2 TGTGCCAGCAGTGTCATCAAAAACATTCAGTACTTC CASSVIKNIQYF
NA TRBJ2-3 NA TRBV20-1 TGCAGTGCTAGTAGACAGGGCACAGATACGCAGTATTTT CSASRQGTDTQYF
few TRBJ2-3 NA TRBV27 TGTGCCAGCGGGGGGACGCAGTATTTT CASGGTQYF
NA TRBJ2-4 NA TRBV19 TGTGCCAGTAGTATAGTTAAGGGGGCCAAAAACATTCAGTACTTC CASSIVKGAKNIQYF
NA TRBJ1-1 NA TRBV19 TGTGCCAGTAGTCCCCGGGGGGGATCTGAAGCTTTCTTT CASSPRGGSEAFF
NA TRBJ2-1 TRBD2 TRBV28 TGTGCCAGCAGTCCCCTTATGAGCGGGATTGGCAATGAGCAGTTCTTC CASSPLMSGIGNEQFF
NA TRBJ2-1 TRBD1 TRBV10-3 TGTGCCATCCGGGACAGGGATAACAATGAGCAGTTCTTC CAIRDRDNNEQFF
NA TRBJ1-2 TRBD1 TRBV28 TGTGCCAGCAGGGGGGGACAGGCAGAAGGCTACACCTTC CASRGGQAEGYTF
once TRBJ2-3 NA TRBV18 TGTGCCAGCTCACCTCTCGGCGGCAATTCAGATACGCAGTATTTT CASSPLGGNSDTQYF
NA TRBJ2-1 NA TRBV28 TGTGCCAGCAGTTTAGTCGGCGGATCCTCCTACAATGAGCAGTTCTTC CASSLVGGSSYNEQFF
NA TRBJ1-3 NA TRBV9 TGTGCCAGCAGCGTTGAGGGATTGGCTGGAAACACCATATATTTT CASSVEGLAGNTIYF
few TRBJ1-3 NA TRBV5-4 TGTGCCAGCAGCGCTGACGGGGGTCCCGGAAACACCATATATTTT CASSADGGPGNTIYF
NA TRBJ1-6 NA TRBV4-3 TGCGCCAGCAGCCCTACTGGGGGGTTGTATTCACCCCTCCACTTT CASSPTGGLYSPLHF
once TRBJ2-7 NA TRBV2 TGTGCCAGCAGGGGGGACAACTACGAGCAGTACTTC CASRGDNYEQYF
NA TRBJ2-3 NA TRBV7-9 TGTGCCAGCAAAGGAGGGACAGCAGATACGCAGTATTTT CASKGGTADTQYF